What follows are 23 T cell receptor beta chains derived from one specimen sequenced in a study of blood T cell repertoires in COVID-19. Libraries were prepared by immunoSEQ multiplex PCR; TCRdb keeps only in-frame clonotypes and omits some of them. In the table there are under 200,000 clones, 80% to 90% of which are singletons. The sequenced sample was peripheral blood. All receptors come from a man aged 25-45 years with active or convalescent COVID-19.

This clone is a singleton in its sample. V gene TRBV18 combines with J gene TRBJ1-2; a possible D gene is TRBD1 (6 bases). V lost 2 bases to trimming and J lost 2 bases, with 9 bases between them. The CDR3 spans 14 residues. Germline V CDR1 and CDR2: KGHSH, LQKENI. The CDR3 DNA sequence: TGTGCCAGCTCACCAGCTACAGGGAACTATGGCTACACCTTC. As protein: CASSPATGNYGYTF.

This clone was seen once. The chain has TRBV30 and TRBJ2-5, with D maybe TRBD2 (6 bases). There are 15 residues in the CDR3. CDR1 is GTSNPN and CDR2 is SVGIG in the germline V gene (reference sequence). V lost 0 bases and J lost 7, with 18 bases in between. The CDR3 spells CAWSVKGQGGTTQYF. CDR3 sequence (DNA): TGTGCCTGGAGTGTTAAGGGTCAAGGCGGGACGACCCAGTACTTC.

The chain has TRBV13 and TRBJ1-2, with TRBD1 identical over 7 bases. CDR1 is PRHDT and CDR2 is FYEKMQ in the germline V gene (reference sequence). Trimming took 1 base from V and 8 from J; bases not matched to a gene: 7. This CDR3 has 14 amino acids. DNA for the CDR3: TGTGCCAGCAGCTTAGACGGGACAGTGCGAGGCTACACCTTC. It yields the protein CASSLDGTVRGYTF.

The chain uses TRBV6-2 or TRBV6-3 and TRBJ2-7; TRBD1 agrees at 7 bases. Germline V gene sequence: CDR1 MNHEY, CDR2 SVGEGT. V shed 6 bases, J shed 5 bases, and the junction held 13 bases outside the gene matches. The CDR3 covers 15 residues. The CDR3 loop is CASSNLDRKFDEQYF. The CDR3 DNA follows: TGTGCCAGCAGCAATTTGGACAGGAAATTTGACGAGCAGTACTTC.

CDR3 nucleotide sequence: TGCGCCAGCAGCCCTGACAAGATCGGTGGTGAAAAACTGTTTTTT. It yields the protein CASSPDKIGGEKLFF. This chain joins TRBV5-1 and TRBJ1-4; D remains unclear. This CDR3 has 15 amino acids. V lost 4 bases and J lost 7, with 17 bases in between. Germline V gene lookup returns CDR1 SGHRS and CDR2 YFSETQ.

The V gene is TRBV30, the J gene TRBJ2-7, with TRBD2 matching 7 bases. This CDR3 spans 13 amino acids. Germline assignment: CDR1 GTSNPN and CDR2 SVGIG (reference sequence). After removal of 7 bases from V and 2 bases from J, the junction contained 8 bases not matched to a gene. CDR3 loop: CASSLGLTYEQYF. The CDR3 nucleotides read TGTGCCTCGTCCTTGGGACTAACCTACGAGCAGTACTTC.

This chain connects TRBV7-9 to TRBJ1-6, with D possibly matching TRBD1 (5 bases). Trimming pared 1 base from V and 0 bases from J, leaving 7 bases between. Germline V gene data show CDR1 as SEHNR and CDR2 as FQNEAQ (reference sequence). The CDR3 covers 16 residues. The CDR3 loop reads CASSLGQSSYNSPLHF. For the CDR3, the DNA is TGTGCCAGCAGCTTAGGACAGAGCTCCTATAATTCACCCCTCCACTTT.

This chain connects TRBV29-1 to TRBJ1-1; 9 bases agree with TRBD1. The CDR3 is made up of 13 amino acids. CDR1 SQVTM and CDR2 ANQGSEA come from the germline V gene. Germline trimming cut 7 bases from V and 3 bases from J; bases unmatched to any gene: 6. The CDR3 spells CSARTGVDTEAFF. DNA of the CDR3: TGCAGCGCTAGGACAGGGGTCGACACTGAAGCTTTCTTT.

The CDR3 is CASSFAGGNTEAFF. CDR3 bases: TGCGCCAGCAGCTTCGCAGGGGGTAACACTGAAGCTTTCTTT. The rearrangement links TRBV5-1 to TRBJ1-1; TRBD1 agrees at 7 bases. J gave up 2 bases and V 2 bases, and 3 bases lay outside the gene matches. CDR3 length: 14 residues. Germline CDR1 is SGHRS and CDR2 is YFSETQ.

The chain recombines TRBV24-1 with TRBJ1-5, with D possibly matching TRBD1 (6 bases). Trimming took off 9 bases at V and 0 bases at J, with 11 bases between the two ends. Germline V gene data show CDR1 as KGHDR and CDR2 as SFDVKD. There are 14 residues in the CDR3. The CDR3 sequence: CATGAGASNQPQHF. CDR3 nucleotide sequence: TGTGCCACCGGGGCAGGGGCTAGCAATCAGCCCCAGCATTTT.

V and J are TRBV5-6 and TRBJ2-7, with no clear D. CDR3 size: 14 residues. Looked up from germline, CDR1 is SGHDT and CDR2 is YYEEEE. With 4 bases removed from V and 2 bases from J, the gap between germline ends came to 13 bases. CDR3 residues: CASSPPGFTYEQYF. The CDR3 region has the DNA TGTGCCAGCAGCCCCCCGGGTTTCACCTACGAGCAGTACTTC.

This clone was picked up a small number of times. The chain has TRBV24-1 and TRBJ2-2; 10 nucleotides match TRBD2. This CDR3 spans 14 amino acids. CDR1 and CDR2 (germline): KGHDR, SFDVKD. With V trimmed by 9 bases and J by 3 bases, 3 bases remained unmatched. The DNA for the CDR3 is TGTGCCACCTCCGGGACTAGCGACACCGGGGAGCTGTTTTTT. This sequence encodes CATSGTSDTGELFF.

The V gene is TRBV6-1, the J gene TRBJ1-1, with D possibly matching TRBD1 (6 bases). Trimming pared 6 bases from V and 1 base from J, leaving 9 bases between. The CDR3 totals 13 residues. Germline V gene lookup returns CDR1 MNHNS and CDR2 SASEGT. The CDR3 is CASSMGANTEAFF. The CDR3 DNA reads as TGTGCCAGCAGCATGGGGGCGAACACTGAAGCTTTCTTT.

V usage is TRBV11-2 and J usage is TRBJ1-3; D gene ambiguous. The CDR3 has 14 amino acids. The V gene lost 2 bases and the J gene lost 0 bases, with 5 bases spanning the gap. From germline, CDR1 is SGHAT and CDR2 FQNNGV. The CDR3 reads CASSLPSSGNTIYF. In DNA, the CDR3 is TGTGCCAGCAGCTTACCCAGCTCTGGAAACACCATATATTTT.

The chain links TRBV6-2 or TRBV6-3 to TRBJ2-1, with 10 positions matching TRBD2. Per the germline V gene, CDR1 is MNHEY and CDR2 is SVGEGT. The CDR3 runs 15 residues. After removal of 7 bases from V and 7 bases from J, the junction contained 10 bases not matched to a gene. The CDR3 nucleotides are TGTGCCAGCAACCCCACTAGCGGGAAGACAAATGAGCAGTTCTTC. Translation gives CASNPTSGKTNEQFF.

V is TRBV2 and J is TRBJ1-1; 7 bases map to TRBD1. The trim removed 1 base at V and 7 bases at J, leaving 3 bases unmatched. The CDR3 is 13 amino acids. Germline CDR1 reads SNHLY; CDR2 reads FYNNEI. CDR3 DNA sequence: TGTGCCAGCAGTGAAGTAGGACAGGTTGAAGCTTTCTTT. Translated: CASSEVGQVEAFF.

The rearrangement joins TRBV28 to TRBJ1-1; D not resolved. CDR1 and CDR2 (germline): MDHEN, SYDVKM. The CDR3 spans 15 residues. Trimming pared 7 bases from V and 1 base from J, leaving 16 bases between. The CDR3 reads CASNRGGIANTEAFF. The CDR3 DNA follows: TGTGCCAGCAATCGGGGAGGTATAGCGAACACTGAAGCTTTCTTT.

The chain recombines TRBV6-5 with TRBJ2-2, with D perhaps TRBD2 (5 bases). In germline, CDR1 is MNHEY, CDR2 SVGAGI. The CDR3 has 15 residues. The V and J ends lost 0 bases and 7 bases respectively, with 12 bases between them. The CDR3 coding sequence is TGTGCCAGCAGTTACTCGACGGGGTCGAACGGGGAGCTGTTTTTT. It encodes CASSYSTGSNGELFF.

The CDR3 DNA is TGTGCCAGCAGCCGCGAAGCTAGCGGGGCGTACGAGCAGTACTTC. Encoded protein: CASSREASGAYEQYF. The chain recombines TRBV7-2 with TRBJ2-7, with TRBD2 matching 9 bases. The V gene end was trimmed by 5 bases and the J gene end by 4 bases; junction bases not matched to a gene: 9. The V gene's germline CDR1 is SGHTA and CDR2 FQGNSA. The CDR3 consists of 15 residues. The variable domain in full, with the rest retrieved from reference TRBV7-2 and TRBJ2-7, is GAGVSQSPSNKVTEKGKDVELRCDPISGHTALYWYRQSLGQGLEFLIYFQGNSAPDKSGLPSDRFSAERTGGSVSTLTIQRTQQEDSAVYLCASSREASGAYEQYFGPGTRLTVT.

The V and J genes are TRBV6-5 and TRBJ1-1; the D gene is possibly TRBD1 (6 bases). The CDR3 consists of 14 residues. Trimming removed 7 bases at V and 1 base at J, with 13 bases between. Looked up from germline, CDR1 is MNHEY and CDR2 is SVGAGI. The DNA for the CDR3 is TGTGCCAGCACCCCGGGGGGGGCGAACACTGAAGCTTTCTTT. It is translated as CASTPGGANTEAFF.

This rearrangement joins TRBV3-1 (or the pseudogene TRBV3-2) to TRBJ1-6; D not certain. Trimming shortened V by 4 bases and J by 7 bases, and 14 bases separated the two germline ends. The germline gives CDR1 LGHDT, CDR2 YNNKEL (reference sequence). The CDR3 consists of 15 residues. The CDR3 DNA sequence: TGTGCCAGCAGCCCCGCGGGCGGGAGCAATTCACCCCTCCACTTT. It yields the protein CASSPAGGSNSPLHF.

The chain links TRBV30 to TRBJ2-7, with 7 bases that match TRBD1. Germline V gene lookup returns CDR1 GTSNPN and CDR2 SVGIG (reference sequence). J was trimmed by 9 bases and V by 5 bases; bases with no gene match: 10. The CDR3 runs 12 residues. For the CDR3, the DNA is TGTGCCTGGGATCCGGGACAGCCTGCGCAGTACTTC. This sequence encodes CAWDPGQPAQYF.

The chain links TRBV6-6 to TRBJ1-5, with no clear D. The CDR3 loop spans 13 amino acids. The germline gives CDR1 MNHNY, CDR2 SVGAGI (reference sequence). The V end lost 0 bases, the J end lost 5 bases, and 5 bases lay between the germline ends. Here the CDR3 reads CASSYSVDQPQHF. DNA of the CDR3: TGTGCCAGCAGTTACTCGGTAGATCAGCCCCAGCATTTT.